This T cell receptor beta chain was identified in a study of vaccination and CD4 T cells after COVID-19. Study summary: Two of the convalescents were Hispanic, and convalescents were six males and four females. Participants received two doses of either BNT162b2 or mRNA-1273 vaccine.

TCRdb recomputed calls from the PCR reads with MiXCR, one row per CDR3 protein. The sample records tens of thousands of distinct CDR3 sequences, about 50% being singletons. Study-level points and caveats: Convalescent patients showed a median about 90% of reactive clones that were seen only post-vaccination.

On this clonotype itself: Its antigen is not identified.

Germline V gives CDR1 SGHNT, CDR2 YYREEE (reference sequence). This CDR3 has 14 residues. The V segment lost 5 bases and the J segment 7 bases; nucleotides outside the gene matches: 9. The chain joins TRBV5-4 to TRBJ1-2; 9 bases agree with TRBD1. Sample: CD4+ T cells from blood, taken before SARS-CoV-2 vaccination. This clonotype was obtained from a human donor who had recovered from COVID-19. The CDR3 nucleotides are TGTGCCAGCAGACCGGGACAGGGAGGGTCTGGCTACACCTTC. Its protein product is CASRPGQGGSGYTF.